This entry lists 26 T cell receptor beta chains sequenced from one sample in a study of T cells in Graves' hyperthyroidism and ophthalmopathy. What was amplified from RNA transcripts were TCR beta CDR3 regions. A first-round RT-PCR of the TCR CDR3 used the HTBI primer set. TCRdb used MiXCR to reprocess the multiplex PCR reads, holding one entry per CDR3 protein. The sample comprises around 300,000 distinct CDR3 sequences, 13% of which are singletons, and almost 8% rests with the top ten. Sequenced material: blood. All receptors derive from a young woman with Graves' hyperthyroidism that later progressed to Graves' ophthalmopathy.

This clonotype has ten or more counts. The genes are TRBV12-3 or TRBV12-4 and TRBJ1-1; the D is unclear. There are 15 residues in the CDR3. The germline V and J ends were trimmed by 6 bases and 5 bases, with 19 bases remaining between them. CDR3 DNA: TGTGCCAGCAGAACCTACGTGCGGGGTCGGACTGAAGCTTTCTTT. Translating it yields CASRTYVRGRTEAFF.

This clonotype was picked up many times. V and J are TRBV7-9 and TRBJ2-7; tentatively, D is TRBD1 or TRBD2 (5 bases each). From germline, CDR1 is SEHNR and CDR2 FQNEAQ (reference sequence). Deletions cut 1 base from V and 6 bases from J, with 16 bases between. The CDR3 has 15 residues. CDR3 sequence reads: CASSLVSAGSSEQYF. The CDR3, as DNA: TGTGCCAGCAGCTTAGTTAGTGCAGGGAGCAGCGAGCAGTACTTC.

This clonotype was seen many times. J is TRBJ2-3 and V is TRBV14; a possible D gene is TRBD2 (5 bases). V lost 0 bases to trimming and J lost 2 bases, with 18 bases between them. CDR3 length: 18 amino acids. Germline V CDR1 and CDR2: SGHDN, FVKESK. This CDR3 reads CASSQDQEGRTDTDTQYF. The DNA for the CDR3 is TGTGCCAGCAGCCAAGATCAGGAAGGGCGGACTGACACAGATACGCAGTATTTT. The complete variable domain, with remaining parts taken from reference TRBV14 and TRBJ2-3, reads EAGVTQFPSHSVIEKGQTVTLRCDPISGHDNLYWYRRVMGKEIKFLLHFVKESKQDESGMPNNRFLAERTGGTYSTLKVQPAELEDSGVYFCASSQDQEGRTDTDTQYFGPGTRLTVL.

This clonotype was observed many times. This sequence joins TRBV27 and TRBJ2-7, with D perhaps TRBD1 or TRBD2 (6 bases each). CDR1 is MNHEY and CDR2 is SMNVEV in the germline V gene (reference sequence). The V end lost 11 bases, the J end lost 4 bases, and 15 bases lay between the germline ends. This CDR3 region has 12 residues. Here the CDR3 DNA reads TGTGCCGGGGGGCCTAGCGCTTACGAGCAGTACTTC. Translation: CAGGPSAYEQYF.

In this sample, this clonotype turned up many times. Here the CDR3 reads CASSGRLTSGGNEQFF. The CDR3 nucleotides read TGTGCCAGCAGCGGGAGGCTGACTAGCGGGGGCAATGAGCAGTTCTTC. The chain joins TRBV3-1 to TRBJ2-1, with 12 bases aligning to TRBD2. Germline lookup yields CDR1 LGHDT and CDR2 YNNKEL (reference sequence). V lost 5 bases to trimming and J lost 6 bases; unmatched junction nucleotides: 8. The CDR3 covers 16 residues.

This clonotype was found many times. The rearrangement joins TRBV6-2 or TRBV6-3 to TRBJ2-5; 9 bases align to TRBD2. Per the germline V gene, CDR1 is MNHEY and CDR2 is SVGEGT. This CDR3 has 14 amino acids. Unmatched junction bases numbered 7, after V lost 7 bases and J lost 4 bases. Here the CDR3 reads CASKLSGSGETQYF. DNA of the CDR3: TGTGCCAGCAAGCTTAGCGGGAGTGGAGAGACCCAGTACTTC.

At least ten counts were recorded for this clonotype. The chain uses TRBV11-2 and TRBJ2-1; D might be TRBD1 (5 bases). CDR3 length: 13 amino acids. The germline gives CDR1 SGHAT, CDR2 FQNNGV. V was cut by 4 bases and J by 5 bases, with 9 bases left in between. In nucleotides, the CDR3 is TGTGCCAGCAGCTCGGACAATAACAATGAGCAGTTCTTC. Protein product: CASSSDNNNEQFF.

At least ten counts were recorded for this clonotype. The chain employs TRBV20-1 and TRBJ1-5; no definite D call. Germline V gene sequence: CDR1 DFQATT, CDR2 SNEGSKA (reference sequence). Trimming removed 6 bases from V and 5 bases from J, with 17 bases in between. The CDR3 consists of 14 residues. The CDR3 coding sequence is TGCAGTGCCCCCTTGGGCAACCAATATCAGCCCCAGCATTTT. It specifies CSAPLGNQYQPQHF.

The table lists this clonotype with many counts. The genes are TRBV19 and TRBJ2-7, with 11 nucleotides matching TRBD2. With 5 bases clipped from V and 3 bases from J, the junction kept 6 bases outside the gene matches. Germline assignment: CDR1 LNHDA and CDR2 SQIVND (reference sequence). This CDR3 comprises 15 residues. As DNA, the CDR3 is TGTGCCAGTAGTTGGGCCCTAGCGGGAGGCTACGAGCAGTACTTC. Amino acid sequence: CASSWALAGGYEQYF.

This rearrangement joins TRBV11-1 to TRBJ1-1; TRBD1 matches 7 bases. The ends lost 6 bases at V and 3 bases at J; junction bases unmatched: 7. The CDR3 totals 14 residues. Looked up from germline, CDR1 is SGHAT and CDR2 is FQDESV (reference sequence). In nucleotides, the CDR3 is TGTGCCAGCAGATCTACAGGGGCGTACACTGAAGCTTTCTTT. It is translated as CASRSTGAYTEAFF.

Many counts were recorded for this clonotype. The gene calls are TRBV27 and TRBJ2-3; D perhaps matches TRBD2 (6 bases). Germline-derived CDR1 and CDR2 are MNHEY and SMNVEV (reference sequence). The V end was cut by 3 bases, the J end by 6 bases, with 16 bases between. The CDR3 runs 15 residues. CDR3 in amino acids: CASSLGLAPLDTQYF. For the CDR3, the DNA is TGTGCCAGCAGTTTGGGCCTAGCGCCCTTGGATACGCAGTATTTT.

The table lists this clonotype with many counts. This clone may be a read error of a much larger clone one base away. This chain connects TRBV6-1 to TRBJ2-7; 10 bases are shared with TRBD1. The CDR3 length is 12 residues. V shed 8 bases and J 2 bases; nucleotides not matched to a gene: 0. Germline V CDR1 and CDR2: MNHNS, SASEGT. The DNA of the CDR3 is TGTGCCAGCGGGACAGGGGCCTACGAGCAGTACTTC. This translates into CASGTGAYEQYF.

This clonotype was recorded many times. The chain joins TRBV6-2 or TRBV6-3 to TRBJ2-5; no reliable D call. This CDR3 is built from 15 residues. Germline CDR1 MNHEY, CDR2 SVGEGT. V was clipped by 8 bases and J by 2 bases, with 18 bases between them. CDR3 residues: CASSGFILSQETQYF. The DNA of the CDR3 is TGTGCCAGCTCTGGGTTTATTTTGTCTCAAGAGACCCAGTACTTC.

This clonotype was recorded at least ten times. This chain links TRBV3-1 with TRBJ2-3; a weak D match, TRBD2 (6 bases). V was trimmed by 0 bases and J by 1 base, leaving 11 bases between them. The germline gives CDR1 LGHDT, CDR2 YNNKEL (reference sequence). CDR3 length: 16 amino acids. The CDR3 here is CASSQDRWEGTDTQYF. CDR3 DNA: TGTGCCAGCAGCCAAGATCGGTGGGAGGGCACAGATACGCAGTATTTT.

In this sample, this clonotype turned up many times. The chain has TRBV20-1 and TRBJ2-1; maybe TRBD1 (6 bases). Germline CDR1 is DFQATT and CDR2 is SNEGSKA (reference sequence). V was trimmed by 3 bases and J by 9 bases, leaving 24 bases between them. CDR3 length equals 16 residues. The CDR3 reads CSARERYGAAGAEQFF. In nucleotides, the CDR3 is TGCAGTGCTAGGGAGAGATATGGCGCGGCAGGGGCTGAGCAGTTCTTC.

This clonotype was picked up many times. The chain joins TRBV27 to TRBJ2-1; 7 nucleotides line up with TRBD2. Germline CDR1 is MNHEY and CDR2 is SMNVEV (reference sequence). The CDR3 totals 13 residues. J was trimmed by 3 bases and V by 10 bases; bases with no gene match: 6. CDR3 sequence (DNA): TGTGCCATAGCGACTAGCAGCTACAATGAGCAGTTCTTC. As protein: CAIATSSYNEQFF.

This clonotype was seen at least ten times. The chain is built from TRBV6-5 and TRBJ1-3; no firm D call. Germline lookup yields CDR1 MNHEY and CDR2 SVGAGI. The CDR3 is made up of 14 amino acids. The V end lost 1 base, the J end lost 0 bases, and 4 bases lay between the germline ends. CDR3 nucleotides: TGTGCCAGCAGTTACTTTCTCTCTGGAAACACCATATATTTT. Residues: CASSYFLSGNTIYF.

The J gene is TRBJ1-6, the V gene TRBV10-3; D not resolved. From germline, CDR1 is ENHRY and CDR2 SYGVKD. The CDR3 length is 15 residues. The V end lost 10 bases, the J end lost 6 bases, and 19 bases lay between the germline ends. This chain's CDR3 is CATGSLNRRNSPLHF. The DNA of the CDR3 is TGTGCCACTGGGTCGTTAAACCGCCGTAATTCACCCCTCCACTTT.

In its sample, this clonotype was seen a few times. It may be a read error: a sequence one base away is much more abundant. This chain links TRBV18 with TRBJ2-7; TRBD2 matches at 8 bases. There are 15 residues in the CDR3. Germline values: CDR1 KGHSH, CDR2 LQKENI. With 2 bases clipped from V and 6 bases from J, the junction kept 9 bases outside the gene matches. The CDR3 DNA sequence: TGTGCCAGCTCACCAGGACTAGCCCCAGCCAGCGAGCAGTACTTC. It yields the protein CASSPGLAPASEQYF.

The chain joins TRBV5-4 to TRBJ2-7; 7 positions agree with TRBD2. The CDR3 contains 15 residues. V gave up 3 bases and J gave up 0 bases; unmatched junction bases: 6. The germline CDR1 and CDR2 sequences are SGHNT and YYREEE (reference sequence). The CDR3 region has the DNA TGTGCCAGCAGCTACGGACTAGTGGGCTCCTACGAGCAGTACTTC. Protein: CASSYGLVGSYEQYF.

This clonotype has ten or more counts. The CDR3 here is CASRPGTASGAVDEQYF. CDR3 in DNA: TGTGCCAGCAGACCTGGGACGGCTAGCGGGGCGGTCGACGAGCAGTACTTC. This chain uses TRBV27 with TRBJ2-7, with 9 nucleotides matching TRBD2. J lost 5 bases, V lost 6 bases, and 17 bases had no gene match. This CDR3 is built from 17 residues. Looked up from germline, CDR1 is MNHEY and CDR2 is SMNVEV (reference sequence).

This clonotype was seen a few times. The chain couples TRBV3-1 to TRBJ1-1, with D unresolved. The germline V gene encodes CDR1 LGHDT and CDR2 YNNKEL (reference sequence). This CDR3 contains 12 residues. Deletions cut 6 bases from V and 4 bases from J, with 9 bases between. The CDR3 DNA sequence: TGTGCCAGCAGTTCGGTAGGCACTGAAGCTTTCTTT. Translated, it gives CASSSVGTEAFF.

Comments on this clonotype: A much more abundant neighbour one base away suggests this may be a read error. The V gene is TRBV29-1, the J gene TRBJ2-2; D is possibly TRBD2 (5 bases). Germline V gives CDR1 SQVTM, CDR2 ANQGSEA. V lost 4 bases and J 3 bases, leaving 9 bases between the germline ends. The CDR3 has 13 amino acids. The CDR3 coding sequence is TGCAGCGTTGTAGGGCGGGACACCGGGGAGCTGTTTTTT. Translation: CSVVGRDTGELFF.

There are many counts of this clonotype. As DNA, the CDR3 is TGTGCCAGCAGCCTAAGGGACCCGCGATCTGGAGGTTACGAGCAGTACTTC. As protein: CASSLRDPRSGGYEQYF. V usage is TRBV7-9 and J usage is TRBJ2-7; D is perhaps TRBD1 or TRBD2 (5 bases each). Germline-derived CDR1 and CDR2 are SEHNR and FQNEAQ (reference sequence). V lost 5 bases and J 4 bases, leaving 24 bases between the germline ends. This CDR3 is built from 17 residues.

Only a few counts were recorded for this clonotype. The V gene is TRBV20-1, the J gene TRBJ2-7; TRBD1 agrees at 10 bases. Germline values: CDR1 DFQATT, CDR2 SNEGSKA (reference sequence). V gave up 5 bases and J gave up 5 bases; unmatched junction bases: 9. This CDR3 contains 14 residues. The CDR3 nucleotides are TGCAGTGCTGCCGGGACAGGGGTGGAGCACGAGCAGTACTTC. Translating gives CSAAGTGVEHEQYF.

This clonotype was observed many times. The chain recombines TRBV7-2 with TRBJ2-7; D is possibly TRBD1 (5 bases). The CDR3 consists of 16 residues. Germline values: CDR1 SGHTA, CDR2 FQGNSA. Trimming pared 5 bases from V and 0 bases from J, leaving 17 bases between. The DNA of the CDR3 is TGTGCCAGCAGCCCTAGGCCTGGGGCCCGCTCCTACGAGCAGTACTTC. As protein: CASSPRPGARSYEQYF.